This T cell receptor beta chain was retrieved from a study of blood T cell repertoires in COVID-19. Study as a whole: COVID-19 samples collected from the United States, Italy and Spain covered acute and convalescent phases. From T cells, B-cell-depleted T cells, or PBMCs came the material, which was cDNA or gDNA.

This CDR3 comprises 12 residues. The V and J ends lost 2 bases and 10 bases respectively, with 10 bases between them. The germline V gene encodes CDR1 MDHEN and CDR2 SYDVKM. In the original analysis: Cell counts per sample came from amplifying reference gene primers. Some clones are missing from TCRdb's copy, which holds only in-frame ones; the method was immunoSEQ multiplex PCR. The V and J calls and clone size are taken from that table; D and trimming were inferred from the DNA. The table records around 200,000 clones, around three quarters of them present only once. This clone has only one observation.

The TCR comes from a woman aged 70-85 years with acute or convalescent COVID-19. The sequenced material came from peripheral blood. The V gene is TRBV28, the J gene TRBJ2-3; D possibly corresponds to TRBD2 (6 bases). CDR3 in amino acids: CASSLLARAQYF. CDR3 sequence (DNA): TGTGCCAGCAGTTTACTAGCGAGGGCGCAGTATTTT.